The text below deals with one T cell receptor beta chain. What it binds is not known. This is likely a read error, given that the CDR3 carries no conserved phenylalanine or tryptophan at its end. The data stem from a study of breast tumors, draining lymph nodes, adjacent tissues. Study outcomes and limitations: Tumor repertoires ranked between lymph nodes and nontumor tissue in diversity, with V and J gene preferences. Luminal-like breast cancer showed significantly higher tumor–nontumor repertoire similarity than basal-like.

TCRdb used MiXCR to reprocess the multiplex PCR reads, holding one entry per CDR3 protein. The sample has approximately 90,000 distinct CDR3 sequences, around 28% seen once. CDR1 is DFQATT and CDR2 is SNEGSKA in the germline V gene (reference sequence). Trimming removed 1 base from V and 5 bases from J; junction bases left unmatched: 8. CDR3 size: 15 residues. Breast cancer patients provided tissue from their axillary draining lymph nodes. Sequencing input: axillary lymph node tissue. The TCR was taken from a female donor with breast cancer. Some clones in this sample may be carry-over from other donors' samples. The chain couples TRBV20-1 to TRBJ2-7; 10 bases are a match to TRBD2. DNA of the CDR3: TGCAGTGCTAGAGTTACCCTAGCGGGAGCAAACGAGCAGTACCTC. This gives the protein CSARVTLAGANEQYL.